The next 9 T cell receptor beta chains were all read from a single sample in a study of vaccination and CD4 T cells after COVID-19. CD4+ T cells that had been cultured provided DNA sequenced with the Oncomine TCR Beta short-read assay. Each CDR3 protein is one row after TCRdb ran MiXCR on the PCR reads. The data contain around 27,000 distinct CDR3 sequences, approximately 40% of them singletons. These receptors lack a known antigen. Time point described: late sampling 161 to 241 days after vaccination in three convalescent patients. Regarding treatment: approximately nine-day PBMC culture with coronavirus spike peptide pools or control peptides (ViraFEST assay). This material consisted of CD4+ T cells from blood, cultured in vitro, taken about 7 months after SARS-CoV-2 vaccination. Receptors were obtained from a human donor who had recovered from COVID-19.

The J gene is TRBJ2-3, the V gene TRBV20-1; TRBD2 matches 8 bases. With V trimmed by 0 bases and J by 3 bases, 11 bases remained unmatched. Germline CDR1 reads DFQATT; CDR2 reads SNEGSKA (reference sequence). There are 17 residues in the CDR3. CDR3 bases: TGCAGTGCTAGAGATCCACTTGGACTAGCAGGAACAGATACGCAGTATTTT. Residues: CSARDPLGLAGTDTQYF.

This clonotype was counted between two and nine times. The CDR3 DNA reads as TGTGCCAGCAGTTACGATCTAGCGGGAGGGGGGACCCAGTACTTC. Its translation: CASSYDLAGGGTQYF. The chain employs TRBV6-2 or TRBV6-3 and TRBJ2-5, with TRBD2 matching 12 bases. Germline V lookup: CDR1 MNHEY, CDR2 SVGEGT. This CDR3 is built from 15 residues. The V segment lost 2 bases and the J segment 7 bases; nucleotides outside the gene matches: 5.

CDR3 nucleotides: TGTGCCAGCAGTCCCCGACAGGGAGGGGGGAGCACTGAAGCTTTCTTT. This codes for CASSPRQGGGSTEAFF. The chain recombines TRBV6-2 or TRBV6-3 with TRBJ1-1; TRBD1 agrees at 7 bases. Trimming removed 5 bases from V and 4 bases from J; junction bases left unmatched: 13. The CDR3 is made up of 16 amino acids. Per the germline V gene, CDR1 is MNHEY and CDR2 is SVGEGT.

The genes are TRBV2 and TRBJ1-5; the D gene is possibly TRBD1 (6 bases). Trimming took 5 bases from V and 2 from J, leaving 10 bases between them. CDR1 SNHLY and CDR2 FYNNEI come from the germline V gene. CDR3 length: 14 residues. CDR3 region: CASSQQGGNQPQHF. The CDR3 DNA reads as TGTGCCAGCAGTCAACAGGGAGGCAATCAGCCCCAGCATTTT.

The chain carries TRBV20-1 and TRBJ1-6; D not certain. The length of the CDR3 is 14 residues. V was clipped by 0 bases and J by 3 bases, with 6 bases between them. Germline-derived CDR1 and CDR2 are DFQATT and SNEGSKA (reference sequence). This CDR3 is CSAREGSYNSPLHF. CDR3 in DNA: TGCAGTGCTAGAGAGGGCAGCTATAATTCACCCCTCCACTTT.

This clonotype is categorized as large (0.1 to 1%). The chain has TRBV6-4 and TRBJ2-1; D is possibly TRBD2 (5 bases). V lost 0 bases and J lost 4, with 10 bases in between. The CDR3 runs to 15 residues. In germline, CDR1 is MRHNA, CDR2 SNTAGT. This CDR3 reads CASSDSWTPYNEQFF. CDR3 nucleotide sequence: TGTGCCAGCAGTGACTCATGGACTCCGTACAATGAGCAGTTCTTC.

The J gene is TRBJ2-7, the V gene TRBV10-3, with a tentative D call TRBD1 (5 bases). V was cut by 1 base and J by 1 base, with 11 bases left in between. Germline CDR1 reads ENHRY; CDR2 reads SYGVKD. The CDR3 contains 15 residues. The CDR3 bases are TGTGCCATCAGTGAGTGGAGTGGGGCTTCCTACGAGCAGTACTTC. Amino acids: CAISEWSGASYEQYF.

The CDR3 sequence is CASSPIRGNEQYF. The DNA for the CDR3 is TGTGCCAGCAGTCCGATCAGGGGAAACGAGCAGTACTTC. V usage is TRBV6-2 or TRBV6-3 and J usage is TRBJ2-7; D possibly corresponds to TRBD1 (6 bases). CDR3 length: 13 residues. V was clipped by 5 bases and J by 5 bases, with 13 bases between them. Germline CDR1 and CDR2: MNHEY and SVGEGT.

The chain uses TRBV27 and TRBJ2-5; 9 bases line up with TRBD2. This CDR3 comprises 14 residues. CDR1 and CDR2 (germline): MNHEY, SMNVEV (reference sequence). With V trimmed by 2 bases and J by 7 bases, 5 bases remained unmatched. CDR3 DNA: TGTGCCAGCAGTTTACGACGCGGGGGGGGGACCCAGTACTTC. Encoded protein: CASSLRRGGGTQYF.